This TCR beta chain emerged from a study of shared clonotypes between healthy human individuals (dated by TCRdb to the early 2020s). About the study as a whole: A few men and a couple of women, aged 18 to 49 years, made up the cohort. For each donor, CD4 naive and CD4 memory were each run on three plates, CD8 naive on two plates, and CD8 memory on one plate. To estimate repertoire size and how much clonotype sharing occurs between individuals, the study deeply sequenced the blood TCR repertoires of 5 or 6 healthy adults. Different laboratories and diverse techniques were used to prepare libraries and sequence TCR repertoires, to increase sequencing depth and limit assay-specific biases. Each donor's leukapheresis produced roughly between roughly 0.9 and 8.9 billion PBMCs.

The donors were healthy, HIV-negative adults with no recently reported acute infections or vaccinations. Only Caucasian adults living in Nashville, Tennessee, USA were represented among the donors. Magnetic negative selection was used to enrich CD4+ T cells, after which naive cells were positively selected on CD45RA and the negative fraction became the memory subset. Blood was collected by leukapheresis, and PBMCs were isolated by Ficoll-Histopaque density gradient centrifugation and then cryopreserved in liquid nitrogen vapor phase. Analytical flow cytometry was used to check the purity and quantity of every magnetically sorted T cell population. Genomic DNA was isolated from each sorted fraction and quantified by UV absorbance on a Nanodrop 2000c. In regard to this clone: There is no known antigen for this receptor. No much larger clonotype is one base removed from it; base qualities were not supplied.

The paper as a whole reports these results and caveats: Higher generation probabilities were observed for clonotypes shared by all four sorted-subset donors than for non-shared clonotypes. Based on pairwise subsampling, the degree of clonotype sharing among donors was expected to be affected by sequencing depth. Sharing across a few donors was observed for about 5% of naive CD4, less than 4% of naive CD8, 2% to 2.5% of memory CD4, and about 0.4% of memory CD8 clonotypes. Larger estimated clonotype richness was generally found for naive subsets than for memory subsets. Only blood was sampled, and tissue TCR repertoires likely differ from those in blood. Because the study included a small number of donors, the genetic and exposure-history diversity represented was limited. Rarefaction of sorted-subset datasets indicated incomplete sequencing despite the large sequencing depth.

V sheds 6 bases and J sheds 8 bases, leaving 22 bases between their ends. The germline V gene sets CDR1 to MNHNS and CDR2 to SASEGT. The CDR3 spans 15 residues, from the cysteine through the phenylalanine. The kept DNA is CDR3 alone, 45 bases in frame from the first base. Using the deep immunoSEQ assay, multiplex PCR amplified TCR CDR3 regions from genomic DNA. Extracted genomic DNA from each cell subset was spread evenly across all wells of several immunoSEQ 96-well plates, with each plate serving as a replicate. For sorted subsets, around 0.2 ug genomic DNA, equal to some 30,000 T cell genomes, was loaded into each replicate PCR. Purified libraries were quantified with a Qubit 3.0 fluorometer, sized on a Bioanalyzer 2100, and re-quantified with the KAPA Library Quantification kit. Each immunoSEQ 96-well plate was sequenced on its own single-read 150-cycle Illumina NextSeq 550 flow cell. The original pipeline was this. Because the immunoSEQ output held only junctional sequences and lacked quality scores, the filtering could not match the filtering applied to full-length reads. To assign V/J genes and CDR3, sequences were annotated against IMGT germline references using PyIR, a Python wrapper for IgBLAST v1.9. Reads with weak V/J assignments (E-value above 1e-6), missing CDR3, stop codons, out-of-frame junctions, or ambiguous translated residues were removed. V3J clonotypes were defined by identical inferred V gene, J gene, and CDR3 amino acid sequence. Percentage overlap between repertoires was computed as shared unique clonotypes divided by the size of the smaller repertoire. RTK rarefaction, the Chao1 estimator, and Recon v2.1 estimates of unobserved clonotypes were used to assess repertoire richness. OLGA was used to compute generation probabilities for all TCRbeta clonotypes that the gDNA method yielded from a handful of donors. TCRdb stores this immuneACCESS table with in-frame sequences only. Part of the clones is absent; in the studies checked, under half of the shortfall reflects unresolved V genes, and no reason is known for the rest. The DNA was the basis for D and trimming; V, J and clone size are from that table. The sample profile shows some 1.5 million clones; around 98% of them were found once. Roughly 0.45% of the sample comes from the top ten.

The receptor chain draws on TRBV6-1 and TRBJ1-2, with an unclear D gene assignment. The TCR was taken from a man aged 25 to 40 in good health. The sequencing input was naive CD4+ T cells sorted from blood. The cell subset or site label on this specimen signifies: CD45RA+ positively selected. The CDR3 reads CASSGLILPALGYTF. The DNA reads TGTGCCAGCAGCGGGCTGATCCTACCAGCCTTAGGCTACACCTTC.